These 25 T cell receptor beta chains were sequenced from one sample in a study of CD8 T cell repertoires and HIV-1 epitope variants. Produced via immunoSEQ multiplex PCR; TCRdb's table is partial and in-frame only. The sample yields 2,500 to 3,000 clones, approximately 66% seen once. No cognate antigen is known for these TCRs. The sample consisted of cultured CD8+ T cells derived from PBMCs. All receptors derive from a male donor with HIV.

This chain joins TRBV27 and TRBJ1-1; D perhaps matches TRBD1 (6 bases). With 8 bases removed from V and 1 base from J, the gap between germline ends came to 11 bases. Germline CDR1 is MNHEY and CDR2 is SMNVEV (reference sequence). CDR3 size: 13 residues. This CDR3 is CASVEQGNTEAFF. The DNA of the CDR3 is TGTGCCAGCGTGGAACAGGGGAACACTGAAGCTTTCTTT.

The chain recombines TRBV4-3 with TRBJ1-2; no reliable D call. From germline, CDR1 is LGHNA and CDR2 YSLEER. Between the trimmed V and J ends, which lost 0 bases and 2 bases, there was a span of 13 bases. The CDR3 is made up of 16 amino acids. The CDR3 loop reads CASSQDVGQDNYGYTF. The CDR3 bases are TGCGCCAGCAGCCAAGATGTAGGGCAGGACAACTATGGCTACACCTTC.

In its sample, this clone was seen once. The genes are TRBV28 and TRBJ1-4; D remains ambiguous. Germline V gene data show CDR1 as MDHEN and CDR2 as SYDVKM. V was shortened by 5 bases and J by 8 bases, with 15 bases between the two germline ends. CDR3 size: 14 residues. The CDR3 region is CASSPTGLVEKLFF. In DNA, the CDR3 is TGTGCCAGCAGTCCTACCGGGTTGGTCGAAAAACTGTTTTTT.

The V gene is TRBV19, the J gene TRBJ2-3, with a tentative D call TRBD2 (5 bases). The CDR3 is 15 amino acids. Per germline, CDR1 LNHDA and CDR2 SQIVND (reference sequence). Trimming took 7 bases from V and 1 from J, leaving 15 bases between them. The CDR3 nucleotides are TGTGCCAGTACCCATACTAGTACGGGCACAGATACGCAGTATTTT. Its translation is CASTHTSTGTDTQYF.

In its sample, this clone ranks as large (0.1 to 1%). The chain recombines TRBV29-1 with TRBJ2-3; possible D gene TRBD2, 5 bases. V shed 7 bases and J shed 2 bases, with 16 bases lying between them. Germline V lookup: CDR1 SQVTM, CDR2 ANQGSEA. The CDR3 length is 14 residues. CDR3 in DNA: TGCAGCGCGGCGGGCACCGAGTCCACAGATACGCAGTATTTT. As protein: CSAAGTESTDTQYF.

The rearrangement uses TRBV7-8 and TRBJ2-3; TRBD2 aligns across 7 bases. CDR1 and CDR2 from the germline V gene are SGHVS and FQNEAQ. Trimming at V came to 4 bases and at J to 2 bases, leaving 12 bases not matched to a gene. The CDR3 covers 17 residues. The CDR3 region has the DNA TGTGCCAGCAGCTACGCCTTTGGGGGGGACCTCACAGATACGCAGTATTTT. As protein: CASSYAFGGDLTDTQYF.

This clone was picked up a small number of times. This chain joins TRBV7-3 and TRBJ1-2, with no clear D. V was shortened by 3 bases and J by 0 bases, with 11 bases between the two germline ends. The germline V gene has CDR1 SGHTA and CDR2 FQGTGA. The CDR3 covers 15 residues. CDR3 bases: TGTGCCAGCAGCTTCAACCCACAGACTAACTATGGCTACACCTTC. Translated, it gives CASSFNPQTNYGYTF.

This chain connects TRBV7-9 to TRBJ2-5, with D tentatively TRBD1 (6 bases). The CDR3 covers 16 residues. The V end lost 2 bases, the J end lost 2 bases, and 15 bases lay between the germline ends. In germline, CDR1 is SEHNR, CDR2 FQNEAQ (reference sequence). The CDR3 reads CASSLWTASGQETQYF. In DNA form, the CDR3 reads TGTGCCAGCAGCTTATGGACAGCCTCGGGACAAGAGACCCAGTACTTC.

This clone was found a few times. V gene TRBV27 combines with J gene TRBJ2-7; D remains unclear. CDR3 length equals 13 residues. Germline V CDR1 and CDR2: MNHEY, SMNVEV (reference sequence). The ends were cut back, 2 bases at V and 3 bases at J, with 8 bases in the middle. Here the CDR3 reads CASSLRALYEQYF. CDR3 sequence (DNA): TGTGCCAGCAGTTTACGGGCCCTCTACGAGCAGTACTTC.

Only a few counts were recorded for this clone. The V and J genes are TRBV19 and TRBJ1-2; D is ambiguous. The CDR3 covers 14 residues. Germline loops: CDR1 LNHDA, CDR2 SQIVND (reference sequence). With 5 bases removed from V and 4 bases from J, the gap between germline ends came to 14 bases. The CDR3 DNA reads TGTGCCAGTAGTCCTCAGAGGAGCCTCTATGGCTACACCTTC. It translates to CASSPQRSLYGYTF.

The sample holds a few counts of this clone. The chain is built from TRBV6-5 and TRBJ1-2; TRBD1 might be the D (6 bases). The CDR3 is 14 residues long. Germline loops: CDR1 MNHEY, CDR2 SVGAGI. Trimming took 11 bases from V and 0 from J, leaving 16 bases between them. CDR3 in amino acids: CAVGRGQTNYGYTF. The CDR3 DNA reads as TGTGCCGTCGGCCGGGGACAAACTAACTATGGCTACACCTTC.

The rearrangement uses TRBV27 and TRBJ2-1; no clear D. V lost 3 bases, J lost 7 bases, and 7 bases lay in between. The CDR3 spans 12 residues. CDR1 is MNHEY and CDR2 is SMNVEV in the germline V gene (reference sequence). This CDR3 is CASSFLGNEQFF. CDR3 nucleotides: TGTGCCAGCAGTTTCCTGGGGAATGAGCAGTTCTTC.

This clone was counted between two and nine times. The V call is TRBV28, the J call TRBJ2-4; 10 nucleotides line up with TRBD1. Germline CDR1 and CDR2: MDHEN and SYDVKM. The V segment lost 8 bases and the J segment 4 bases; nucleotides outside the gene matches: 8. CDR3 length: 15 residues. The CDR3 DNA reads as TGTGCCAGCGCGTCCGGGACAGGGGATAAAAACATTCAGTACTTC. Residues: CASASGTGDKNIQYF.

The gene calls are TRBV28 and TRBJ2-7; D is uncertain. The germline CDR1 and CDR2 sequences are MDHEN and SYDVKM. CDR3 size: 12 residues. V dropped 7 bases and J dropped 2 bases, with 9 bases sitting between them. The CDR3 sequence is CASKPSAYEQYF. CDR3 DNA sequence: TGTGCCAGCAAGCCTTCTGCCTACGAGCAGTACTTC.

The V and J genes are TRBV6-5 and TRBJ2-7, with TRBD2 matching over 9 bases. V lost 0 bases and J lost 4; bases outside the gene matches: 7. Germline V gene data show CDR1 as MNHEY and CDR2 as SVGAGI. The CDR3 contains 16 residues. The CDR3 bases are TGTGCCAGCAGTTACTCGTCAATAGCGGGAGAGTACGAGCAGTACTTC. Protein: CASSYSSIAGEYEQYF.

The genes are TRBV4-3 and TRBJ2-3; D may match TRBD1 or TRBD2 (5 bases each). V was pared by 1 base and J by 1 base, with 6 bases between. Germline V CDR1 and CDR2: LGHNA, YSLEER. CDR3 length: 14 residues. CDR3 loop: CASSQGGGTDTQYF. In DNA, the CDR3 is TGCGCCAGCAGCCAAGGAGGGGGCACAGATACGCAGTATTTT.

The chain recombines TRBV5-4 with TRBJ2-5; no clear D gene. The CDR3 extends over 12 amino acids. Trimming shortened V by 1 base and J by 3 bases, and 4 bases separated the two germline ends. Germline V gene data show CDR1 as SGHNT and CDR2 as YYREEE (reference sequence). This CDR3 reads CASSLPKETQYF. The DNA for the CDR3 is TGTGCCAGCAGCTTGCCAAAAGAGACCCAGTACTTC. Looking up the rest from reference TRBV5-4 and TRBJ2-5 gives the full variable domain: ETGVTQSPTHLIKTRGQQVTLRCSSQSGHNTVSWYQQALGQGPQFIFQYYREEENGRGNFPPRFSGLQFPNYSSELNVNALELDDSALYLCASSLPKETQYFGPGTRLLVL.

The chain uses TRBV29-1 and TRBJ2-7, with a possible D match to TRBD2 (7 bases). The CDR3 has 14 residues. The V and J ends lost 1 base and 7 bases respectively, with 17 bases between them. Germline CDR1 SQVTM, CDR2 ANQGSEA. The CDR3 region is CSVEVAGTQGEQYF. The CDR3 DNA sequence: TGCAGCGTTGAAGTAGCGGGTACCCAGGGGGAGCAGTACTTC.

There are a few counts of this clone. The chain links TRBV9 to TRBJ1-3; 7 bases are a match to TRBD1. The CDR3 sequence is 15 residues long. With 0 bases clipped from V and 8 bases from J, the junction kept 8 bases outside the gene matches. The germline V gene encodes CDR1 SGDLS and CDR2 YYNGEE. The DNA for the CDR3 is TGTGCCAGCAGCGTAGCTACAGGGGTGGCTGACACCATATATTTT. It yields the protein CASSVATGVADTIYF. The whole variable domain, remainder taken from reference TRBV9 and TRBJ1-3, is DSGVTQTPKHLITATGQRVTLRCSPRSGDLSVYWYQQSLDQGLQFLIQYYNGEERAKGNILERFSAQQFPDLHSELNLSSLELGDSALYFCASSVATGVADTIYFGEGSWLTVV.

This rearrangement joins TRBV28 to TRBJ2-7; a possible D gene is TRBD1 (7 bases). This CDR3 comprises 14 residues. Trimming pared 5 bases from V and 3 bases from J, leaving 14 bases between. Germline V lookup: CDR1 MDHEN, CDR2 SYDVKM. Here the CDR3 reads CASSGRDSYYEQYF. For the CDR3, the DNA is TGTGCCAGCAGTGGGCGGGACAGCTACTACGAGCAGTACTTC.

The chain uses TRBV19 and TRBJ1-5; no clear D. With 2 bases removed from V and 0 bases from J, the gap between germline ends came to 8 bases. The CDR3 is made up of 15 amino acids. Looked up from germline, CDR1 is LNHDA and CDR2 is SQIVND (reference sequence). The CDR3 nucleotides are TGTGCCAGTAGTATAAACTGGAATAGCAATCAGCCCCAGCATTTT. Translated: CASSINWNSNQPQHF.

The J gene is TRBJ2-1, the V gene TRBV19; 9 nucleotides match TRBD1. The ends lost 4 bases at V and 9 bases at J; junction bases unmatched: 7. Germline CDR1 and CDR2: LNHDA and SQIVND (reference sequence). This CDR3 comprises 14 residues. The CDR3 DNA is TGTGCCAGTAGTAGGGGACAGGGTAGAAGTGAGCAGTTCTTC. It codes for CASSRGQGRSEQFF.

CDR3: CASGRPPGLPTYEQYF. As DNA, the CDR3 is TGTGCCAGCGGCCGCCCCCCAGGGTTACCCACCTACGAGCAGTACTTC. The genes are TRBV7-9 and TRBJ2-7; the D gene is possibly TRBD1 (5 bases). The CDR3 is 16 amino acids. Trimming stripped 8 bases from V and 2 bases from J, with 22 bases between. CDR1 and CDR2 from the germline V gene are SEHNR and FQNEAQ (reference sequence).

This sequence joins TRBV7-2 and TRBJ1-5; tentatively, D is TRBD1 (5 bases). The V end lost 3 bases, the J end lost 2 bases, and 11 bases lay between the germline ends. The CDR3 consists of 15 residues. Germline lookup yields CDR1 SGHTA and CDR2 FQGNSA. The CDR3 spells CASSFLLGGNQPQHF. CDR3 coding DNA: TGTGCCAGCAGCTTCCTATTGGGGGGCAATCAGCCCCAGCATTTT. The variable domain in full, completed from reference TRBV7-2 and TRBJ1-5, reads GAGVSQSPSNKVTEKGKDVELRCDPISGHTALYWYRQSLGQGLEFLIYFQGNSAPDKSGLPSDRFSAERTGGSVSTLTIQRTQQEDSAVYLCASSFLLGGNQPQHFGDGTRLSIL.

The chain combines TRBV2 with TRBJ1-2, with TRBD1 matching over 7 bases. This CDR3 has 15 amino acids. Germline V CDR1 and CDR2: SNHLY, FYNNEI. Trimming removed 6 bases from V and 8 bases from J; junction bases left unmatched: 15. For the CDR3, the DNA is TGTGCCAGCAGGGAGACAGGGTTGGGGGTTTCGGGCTACACCTTC. Translated: CASRETGLGVSGYTF.